One and the same sample provided the 5 T cell receptor beta chains below, sequenced in a study of blood T cell repertoires in COVID-19. Assay used: immunoSEQ multiplex PCR; TCRdb lists only in-frame clones, some missing. The data show some 250,000 clones, approximately 84% seen once. The sample comprised PBMCs or T cells enriched from blood (not recorded which). All receptors come from a woman aged 40 to 50 with acute COVID-19.

This clone appeared a few times. The chain links TRBV19 to TRBJ1-1; TRBD1 is a possible D gene (6 bases). Trimming removed 5 bases at V and 4 bases at J, with 17 bases between. The CDR3 spans 15 residues. Germline CDR1 is LNHDA and CDR2 is SQIVND (reference sequence). The chain's CDR3 is CASSPTQGRSTEAFF. CDR3 nucleotide sequence: TGTGCCAGTAGTCCAACACAGGGTAGGAGCACTGAAGCTTTCTTT.

The genes are TRBV13 and TRBJ1-1; 7 bases are shared with TRBD1. The CDR3 spans 15 residues. V lost 5 bases to trimming and J lost 0 bases; unmatched junction nucleotides: 6. CDR1 PRHDT and CDR2 FYEKMQ come from the germline V gene (reference sequence). CDR3 coding DNA: TGTGCCAGCAGCCCAACAGGGGAGATGAACACTGAAGCTTTCTTT. Its translation is CASSPTGEMNTEAFF. Based on the CDR3 plus reference TRBV13 and TRBJ1-1, the full variable domain is AAGVIQSPRHLIKEKRETATLKCYPIPRHDTVYWYQQGPGQDPQFLISFYEKMQSDKGSIPDRFSAQQFSDYHSELNMSSLELGDSALYFCASSPTGEMNTEAFFGQGTRLTVV.

The chain carries TRBV23-1 and TRBJ1-1; D perhaps matches TRBD1 (6 bases). TRBV23-1 qualifies as an ORF whose function is uncertain. The V end was cut by 0 bases, the J end by 0 bases, with 11 bases between. The CDR3 sequence is 16 residues long. CDR3 sequence reads: CASSQSMGAMNTEAFF. CDR3 DNA: TGCGCCAGCAGTCAATCGATGGGGGCGATGAACACTGAAGCTTTCTTT.

V is TRBV6-1 and J is TRBJ2-7; D might be TRBD1 (6 bases). Germline V gives CDR1 MNHNS, CDR2 SASEGT. With 5 bases removed from V and 7 bases from J, the gap between germline ends came to 15 bases. CDR3 length: 13 amino acids. Here the CDR3 reads CASSWDMRLEQYF. CDR3 DNA: TGTGCCAGCAGTTGGGACATGAGACTGGAGCAGTACTTC.

CDR3 nucleotide sequence: TGTGCCAGCAGCCTCCGAGCGATTCAAGGGGGCTCCTACAATGAGCAGTTCTTC. Translation: CASSLRAIQGGSYNEQFF. The chain uses TRBV11-2 and TRBJ2-1; a possible D gene is TRBD1 (6 bases). This CDR3 is built from 18 residues. With 5 bases removed from V and 0 bases from J, the gap between germline ends came to 20 bases. Germline V gene lookup returns CDR1 SGHAT and CDR2 FQNNGV.